This T cell receptor beta chain was documented in a study of T cell responses to AZD1222 COVID-19 vaccine. The protocol was immunoSEQ multiplex PCR, while the TCRdb copy is restricted to in-frame clones and leaves out a portion. The table includes roughly 110,000 clones, 90% to 95% detected once. Overall study results and limits: Females outnumbered males among donors, who were mostly white British; clonal diversity was possibly underestimated. The repertoires were collected only after the peak T cell response.

In this sample, this clone turned up once. Its specificity is not known. Germline-derived CDR1 and CDR2 are GTSNPN and SVGIG (reference sequence). V trimming: 0 bases; J trimming: 4 bases; junction bases outside the gene matches: 6. The CDR3 loop spans 15 amino acids. Sequences were derived from peripheral blood, sampled on day 0 of AZD1222 vaccination. The origin of this receptor is an adult in good health. V gene TRBV30 combines with J gene TRBJ2-1, with TRBD2 identical over 7 bases. Written as DNA, the CDR3 is TGTGCCTGGAGTGTACTTGCGGGGGTTTACAATGAGCAGTTCTTC. It translates to CAWSVLAGVYNEQFF.